This section outlines one T cell receptor beta chain sequence together with its context. Its antigen is unknown. MiXCR, run by TCRdb on the 5' RACE reads, gives a single entry per CDR3 protein. The top ten hold about 0.27% of the sample, which has approximately 1.8 million distinct CDR3 sequences, roughly 35% seen once. V was shortened by 4 bases and J by 2 bases, with 14 bases between the two germline ends. The CDR3 loop spans 15 amino acids. Germline values: CDR1 LGHDT, CDR2 YNNKEL (reference sequence). The sample comes from a study of identical twins. Study results and limitations: Within monozygotic twins, out-of-frame TCR alpha sharing was underestimated by the models.

Sequencing used cord blood. The chain employs TRBV3-1 and TRBJ1-1; D is uncertain. The TCR sequence derives from a newborn girl in good health. CDR3 sequence (DNA): TGTGCCAGCAGCCCTACGGACCGTACCAACACTGAAGCTTTCTTT. Translated, it gives CASSPTDRTNTEAFF.